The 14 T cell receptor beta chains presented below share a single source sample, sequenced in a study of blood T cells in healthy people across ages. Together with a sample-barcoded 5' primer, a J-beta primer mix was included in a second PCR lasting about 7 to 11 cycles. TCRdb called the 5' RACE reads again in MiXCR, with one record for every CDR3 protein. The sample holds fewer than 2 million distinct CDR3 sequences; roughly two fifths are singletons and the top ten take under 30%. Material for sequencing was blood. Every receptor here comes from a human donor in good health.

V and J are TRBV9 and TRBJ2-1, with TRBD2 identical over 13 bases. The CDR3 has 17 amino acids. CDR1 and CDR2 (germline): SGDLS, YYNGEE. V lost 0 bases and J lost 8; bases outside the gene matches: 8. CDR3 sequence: CASSVGYGTSGVYEQFF. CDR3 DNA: TGTGCCAGCAGCGTAGGTTATGGGACTAGCGGGGTCTATGAGCAGTTCTTC.

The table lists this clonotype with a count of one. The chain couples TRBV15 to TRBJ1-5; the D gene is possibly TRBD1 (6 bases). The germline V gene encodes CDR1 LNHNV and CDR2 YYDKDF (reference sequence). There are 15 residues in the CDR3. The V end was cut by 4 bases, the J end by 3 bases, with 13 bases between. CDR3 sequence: CATSTRTVINQPQHF. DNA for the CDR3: TGTGCCACCAGCACCCGGACAGTCATCAATCAGCCCCAGCATTTT.

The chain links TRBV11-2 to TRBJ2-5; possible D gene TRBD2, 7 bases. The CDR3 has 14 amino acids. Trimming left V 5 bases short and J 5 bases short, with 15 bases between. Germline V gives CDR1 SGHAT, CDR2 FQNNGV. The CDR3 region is CASSPRGPEETQYF. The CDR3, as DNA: TGTGCCAGCAGCCCGCGGGGGCCGGAGGAGACCCAGTACTTC.

CDR3 in DNA: TGCAGTGTTTACAGGGAAAGTGCGAACACTGAAGCTTTCTTT. This gives the protein CSVYRESANTEAFF. The genes are TRBV20-1 and TRBJ1-1; a weak D match, TRBD1 (6 bases). Trimming left V 7 bases short and J 1 base short, with 16 bases between. CDR1 and CDR2 (germline): DFQATT, SNEGSKA (reference sequence). This CDR3 region has 14 residues.

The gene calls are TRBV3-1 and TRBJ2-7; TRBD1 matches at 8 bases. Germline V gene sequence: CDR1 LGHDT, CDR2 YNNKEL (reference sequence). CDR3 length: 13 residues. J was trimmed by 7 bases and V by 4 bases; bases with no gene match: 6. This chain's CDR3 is CASSPDRASEQYF. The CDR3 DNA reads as TGTGCCAGCAGCCCGGACAGGGCTAGTGAGCAGTACTTC.

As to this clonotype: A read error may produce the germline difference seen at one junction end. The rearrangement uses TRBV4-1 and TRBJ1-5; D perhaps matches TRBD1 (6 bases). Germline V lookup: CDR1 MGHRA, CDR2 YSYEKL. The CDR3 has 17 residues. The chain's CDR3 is CASGQARGLLSNQPQHF. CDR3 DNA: TGCGCCAGCGGCCAAGCCAGGGGCCTTCTTTCCAATCAGCCCCAGCATTTT.

As DNA, the CDR3 is TGTGCCAGCTCAGTTGACTGGGACAGCGTGGACTACACCTTC. Its protein product is CASSVDWDSVDYTF. This chain uses TRBV18 with TRBJ1-2; 7 bases align to TRBD1. The CDR3 length is 14 residues. The ends lost 5 bases at V and 10 bases at J; junction bases unmatched: 13. The germline gives CDR1 KGHSH, CDR2 LQKENI. The variable domain in full, completed from reference TRBV18 and TRBJ1-2, reads NAGVMQNPRHLVRRRGQEARLRCSPMKGHSHVYWYRQLPEEGLKFMVYLQKENIIDESGMPKERFSAEFPKEGPSILRIQQVVRGDSAAYFCASSVDWDSVDYTFGSGTRLTVV.

The CDR3 DNA sequence: TGTGCCTGCTCACAGGGAATGGGGACAGATACGCAGTATTTT. It translates to CACSQGMGTDTQYF. The chain links TRBV30 to TRBJ2-3, with D tentatively TRBD1 (6 bases). The germline V gene encodes CDR1 GTSNPN and CDR2 SVGIG (reference sequence). The CDR3 loop spans 14 amino acids. The V and J ends lost 6 bases and 3 bases respectively, with 16 bases between them.

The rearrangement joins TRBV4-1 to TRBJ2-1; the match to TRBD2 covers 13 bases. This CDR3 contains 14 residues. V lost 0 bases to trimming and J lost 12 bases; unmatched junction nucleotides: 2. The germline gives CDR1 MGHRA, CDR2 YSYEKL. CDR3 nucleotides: TGCGCCAGCAGCCAAGAGGGACTAGCGGGGACGCAGTTCTTC. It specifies CASSQEGLAGTQFF.

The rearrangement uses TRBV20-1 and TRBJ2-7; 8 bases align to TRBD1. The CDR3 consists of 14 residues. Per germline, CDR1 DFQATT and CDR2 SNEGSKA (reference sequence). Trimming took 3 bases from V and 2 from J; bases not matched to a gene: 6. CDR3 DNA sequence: TGCAGTGCTAGTAGCCCGGGACAGGCCTACGAGCAGTACTTC. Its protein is CSASSPGQAYEQYF.

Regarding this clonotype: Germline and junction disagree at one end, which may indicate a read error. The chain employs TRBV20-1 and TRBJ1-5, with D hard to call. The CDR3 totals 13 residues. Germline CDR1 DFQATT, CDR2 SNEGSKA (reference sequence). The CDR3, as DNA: TGCAGTGCTAGTCGCAGTAGCGATCAGCCCCAGCATTTT. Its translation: CSASRSSDQPQHF.

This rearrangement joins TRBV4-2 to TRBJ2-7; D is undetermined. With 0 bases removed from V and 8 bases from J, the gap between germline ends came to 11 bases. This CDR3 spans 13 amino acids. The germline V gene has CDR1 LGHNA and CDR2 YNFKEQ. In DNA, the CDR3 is TGTGCCAGCAGCCAAGAAGTTTCCCCCAAGCAGTACTTC. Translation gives CASSQEVSPKQYF.

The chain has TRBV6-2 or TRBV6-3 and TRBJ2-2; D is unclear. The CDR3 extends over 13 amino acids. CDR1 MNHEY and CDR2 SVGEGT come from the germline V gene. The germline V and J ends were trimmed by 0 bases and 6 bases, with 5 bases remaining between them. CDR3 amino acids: CASSYSVPGELFF. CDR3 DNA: TGTGCCAGCAGTTACTCGGTCCCCGGGGAGCTGTTTTTT.

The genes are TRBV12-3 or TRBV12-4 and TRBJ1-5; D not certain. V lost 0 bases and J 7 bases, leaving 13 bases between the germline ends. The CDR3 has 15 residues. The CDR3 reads CASSLAIGSGQPQHF. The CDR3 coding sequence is TGTGCCAGCAGTTTAGCGATCGGGTCGGGGCAGCCCCAGCATTTT.